These T cell receptor beta chains were read from a single sample in a study of Graves' ophthalmopathy and Graves' hyperthyroidism. TCRdb analysed the multiplex PCR reads with MiXCR anew, one entry per CDR3 protein. The sample comprises about 740,000 distinct CDR3 sequences, 35% to 50% of which are singletons, and 44% rests with the top ten. The sequencing input was peripheral blood. The receptors were gathered from an adult man with Graves' ophthalmopathy. Each CDR3 is given with its conserved first and last residue. The D gene is left open where the match is weak. Size tells how often a clone was seen (once, few, many) or the class of an expanded clone, and some rows leave it out.

v_gene	d_gene	j_gene	abundance	CDR3nt	CDR3aa
TRBV7-2	-	TRBJ2-5	many	TGTGCCAGCAGCTTAGCGCGCAGTGAGACCCAGTACTTC	CASSLARSETQYF
TRBV20-1	-	TRBJ2-5	many	TGCAGTGCCGTCCGGGACGAGCGGGCCCAGTACTTC	CSAVRDERAQYF
TRBV2	-	TRBJ1-1	few	TGTGCCAGCAGTACAGGGATTATCAGTAGCACTGAAGCTTTCTTT	CASSTGIISSTEAFF
TRBV25-1	TRBD1	TRBJ2-6	many	TGTGCCAGCAGTGAATTGTACAGGGGTCCTGGGGCCAACGTCCTGACTTTC	CASSELYRGPGANVLTF
TRBV19	-	TRBJ1-4	many	TGTGCCAGTAGTATATTGGCCAGGGCTGAAAAACTGTTTTTT	CASSILARAEKLFF
TRBV19	-	TRBJ1-1	many	TGTGCCAGTAGTATGAAGGGAGGCACTGAAGCTTTCTTT	CASSMKGGTEAFF
TRBV20-1	-	TRBJ1-1	-	TGCAGTGCTAGTCTGACCCCGAGGGCTTTCTTT	CSASLTPRAFF
TRBV12-3/TRBV12-4	TRBD1	TRBJ2-7	-	TGTGCCAGCAGTCCTACCGGGACAGGGTCCCGCGAGCAGTACTTC	CASSPTGTGSREQYF
TRBV19	TRBD2	TRBJ2-5	few	TGTGCCGAAAGACTAGCGGGAGGGTACCAAGAGACCCAGTACTTC	CAERLAGGYQETQYF
TRBV25-1	-	TRBJ1-6	-	TGTGCCAGCAGTTTATCCCCCTCCGGGTTGAATTCACCCCTCCACTTT	CASSLSPSGLNSPLHF
TRBV6-1	-	TRBJ1-5	few	TGTGCCAGCATATCGGGGGGATTCAGCAATCAGCCCCAGCATTTT	CASISGGFSNQPQHF
TRBV2	TRBD1	TRBJ1-2	-	TGTGCCAGCAGCGGTATAGGACAGGGGGCTAGAGGCTACACCTTC	CASSGIGQGARGYTF
TRBV10-2	TRBD2	TRBJ2-7	-	TGCGCCAGCAGTGACCTAGCGGGAGTAGGCGACGAGCAGTACTTC	CASSDLAGVGDEQYF
TRBV7-9	-	TRBJ1-1	-	TGTGCCAGCAGCTTGATGGCAGGAATCACTGAAGCTTTCTTT	CASSLMAGITEAFF
TRBV24-1	TRBD1	TRBJ1-5	-	TGTGCCAGCAGTCCCGGACAGGTGTATAGCAATCAGCCCCAGCATTTT	CASSPGQVYSNQPQHF
TRBV29-1	-	TRBJ2-5	many	TGCAGCGTCGGGACGCAAGAGACCCAGTACTTC	CSVGTQETQYF
TRBV20-1	-	TRBJ1-1	-	TGCAGTGCTAGGTATCTTCCGGGGGGCAATCTTGTGTGGACTGAAGCTTTCTTT	CSARYLPGGNLVWTEAFF
TRBV25-1	TRBD1	TRBJ1-1	-	TGTGCCAGCAGTGATAGTGCCAGGGGGGGGACTGAAGCTTTCTTT	CASSDSARGGTEAFF
TRBV2	-	TRBJ2-7	-	TGTGCCAGCAACCTCAGCACGGGCGAGCAGTACTTC	CASNLSTGEQYF
TRBV19	-	TRBJ1-1	many	TGTGCCACACGGACCAGGGGGAACACTGAAGCTTTCTTT	CATRTRGNTEAFF
TRBV6-5	-	TRBJ1-3	-	TGTGCCAGCAGTTACTCGTGGAGCTCTGGAAACACCATATATTTT	CASSYSWSSGNTIYF
TRBV12-3/TRBV12-4	-	TRBJ2-5	-	TGTGCCAGCAGTTCGGGACCGAGCGGGACCCAGTACTTC	CASSSGPSGTQYF
TRBV19	-	TRBJ1-3	few	TGTGCCAGTAGTACGGTCTCTGGAAACACCATATATTTT	CASSTVSGNTIYF
TRBV5-1	-	TRBJ1-5	many	TGCGCCAGCAGCTTGGACACAGGCAATCAGCCCCAGCATTTT	CASSLDTGNQPQHF
TRBV20-1	-	TRBJ2-7	-	TGCAGTGCCCAGAGACTGATCGGCTCCTACGAGCAGTACTTC	CSAQRLIGSYEQYF
TRBV25-1	-	TRBJ1-1	-	TGTGCCAGCAGCTCACGATTTGGGAACACTGAAGCTTTCTTT	CASSSRFGNTEAFF
TRBV2	-	TRBJ1-6	-	TGTGCCAGCAGTTCGGCAGGCCGATGGGGCTTGGGCTCACCCCTCCACTTT	CASSSAGRWGLGSPLHF
TRBV25-1	TRBD1	TRBJ2-7	many	TGTGCCAGCAGTGGAACCGGGACAGCTGAGCAGTACTTC	CASSGTGTAEQYF
TRBV20-1	-	TRBJ1-2	-	TGCAGTGCTAGAGATCCCGCCAGGACTAACTATGGCTACACCTTC	CSARDPARTNYGYTF
TRBV7-8	TRBD1	TRBJ1-6	many	TGTGCCAGCAGCTTAGGGGGGACAGGGGCCTCACCCCTCCACTTT	CASSLGGTGASPLHF
TRBV20-1	TRBD1	TRBJ2-7	-	TGCAGTGCTAGGGGGGACAGGGGAGACTACGAGCAGTACTTC	CSARGDRGDYEQYF
TRBV11-2	TRBD1	TRBJ1-2	few	TGTGCCAGCAGCCGTGAAGCCCGAACAGGGGTTGGGTATGGCTACACCTTC	CASSREARTGVGYGYTF
TRBV29-1	-	TRBJ2-7	many	TGCAGCGTTGTCGGCAGCTCCTACGAGCAGTACTTC	CSVVGSSYEQYF
TRBV2	TRBD1	TRBJ2-5	-	TGTGCCAGCACTGGACAGGGGGCGCGAGAGACCCAGTACTTC	CASTGQGARETQYF
TRBV6-1	TRBD1	TRBJ1-2	many	TGTGCCAGCCGACAGGGAAACGGCTACACCTTC	CASRQGNGYTF
TRBV15	TRBD1	TRBJ1-4	-	TGTGCCACCAGGGGGACAGCTAATGAAAAACTGTTTTTT	CATRGTANEKLFF
TRBV7-2	-	TRBJ1-1	-	TGTGCCAGCAGCTTGGGACGGACTATACCCATGAACACTGAAGCTTTCTTT	CASSLGRTIPMNTEAFF